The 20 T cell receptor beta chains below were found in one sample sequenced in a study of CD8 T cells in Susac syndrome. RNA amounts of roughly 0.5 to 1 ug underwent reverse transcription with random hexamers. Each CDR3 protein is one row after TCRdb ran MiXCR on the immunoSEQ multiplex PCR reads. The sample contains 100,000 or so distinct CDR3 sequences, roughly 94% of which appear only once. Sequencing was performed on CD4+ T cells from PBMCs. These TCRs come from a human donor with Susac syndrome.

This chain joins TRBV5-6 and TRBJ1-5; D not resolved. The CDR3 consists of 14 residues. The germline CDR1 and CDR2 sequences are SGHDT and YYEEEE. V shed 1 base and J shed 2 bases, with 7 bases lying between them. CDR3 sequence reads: CASSLIQGNQPQHF. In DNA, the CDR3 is TGTGCCAGCAGCTTGATCCAGGGCAATCAGCCCCAGCATTTT. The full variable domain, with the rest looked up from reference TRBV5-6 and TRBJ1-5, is DAGVTQSPTHLIKTRGQQVTLRCSPKSGHDTVSWYQQALGQGPQFIFQYYEEEERQRGNFPDRFSGHQFPNYSSELNVNALLLGDSALYLCASSLIQGNQPQHFGDGTRLSIL.

DNA of the CDR3: TGTGCCACCAGCAGAGATCAGGGGGCCCAGTACTTC. Protein: CATSRDQGAQYF. The chain is built from TRBV15 and TRBJ2-5; 7 nucleotides align to TRBD1. The CDR3 spans 12 residues. Trimming took 0 bases from V and 9 from J; bases not matched to a gene: 1. The germline gives CDR1 LNHNV, CDR2 YYDKDF (reference sequence).

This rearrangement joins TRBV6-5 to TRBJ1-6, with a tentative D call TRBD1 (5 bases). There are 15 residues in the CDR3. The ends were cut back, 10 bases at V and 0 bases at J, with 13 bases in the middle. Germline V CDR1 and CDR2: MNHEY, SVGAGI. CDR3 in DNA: TGTGCCACGGTCAGGGCCAGCTCCTATAATTCACCCCTCCACTTT. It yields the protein CATVRASSYNSPLHF.

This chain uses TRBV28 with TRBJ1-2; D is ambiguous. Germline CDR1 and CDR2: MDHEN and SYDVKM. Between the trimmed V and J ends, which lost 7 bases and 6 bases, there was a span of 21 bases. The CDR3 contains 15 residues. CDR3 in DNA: TGTGCCAGCACCCGAATGGGGTACAAGGGCGATGGCTACACCTTC. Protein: CASTRMGYKGDGYTF.

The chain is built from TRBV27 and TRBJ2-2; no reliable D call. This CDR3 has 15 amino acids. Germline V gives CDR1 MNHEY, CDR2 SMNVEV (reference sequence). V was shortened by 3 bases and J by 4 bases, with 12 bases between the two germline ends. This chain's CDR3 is CASSFVRSGTGELFF. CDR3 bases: TGTGCCAGCAGTTTCGTAAGGTCGGGCACCGGGGAGCTGTTTTTT.

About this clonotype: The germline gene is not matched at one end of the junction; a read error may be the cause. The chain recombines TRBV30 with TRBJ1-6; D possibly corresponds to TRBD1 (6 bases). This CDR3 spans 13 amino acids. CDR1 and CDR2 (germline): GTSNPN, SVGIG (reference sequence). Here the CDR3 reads CAWSGTDNSPLNF. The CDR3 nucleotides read TGTGCCTGGAGTGGGACAGATAATTCACCCCTCAACTTT.

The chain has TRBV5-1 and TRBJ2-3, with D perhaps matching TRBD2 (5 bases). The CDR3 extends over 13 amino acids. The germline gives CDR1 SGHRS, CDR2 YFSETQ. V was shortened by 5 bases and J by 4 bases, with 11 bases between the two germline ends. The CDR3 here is CASSEGIADTQYF. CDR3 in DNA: TGCGCCAGCAGTGAGGGCATTGCAGATACGCAGTATTTT.

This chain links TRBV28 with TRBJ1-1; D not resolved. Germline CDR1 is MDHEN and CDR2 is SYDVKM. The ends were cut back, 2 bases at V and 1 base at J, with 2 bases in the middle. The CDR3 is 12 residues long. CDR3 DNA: TGTGCCAGCAGTTTACAGAACACTGAAGCTTTCTTT. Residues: CASSLQNTEAFF.

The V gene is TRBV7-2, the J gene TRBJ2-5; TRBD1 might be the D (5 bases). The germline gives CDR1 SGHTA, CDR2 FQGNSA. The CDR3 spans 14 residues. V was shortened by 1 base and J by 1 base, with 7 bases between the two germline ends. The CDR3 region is CASSLVGLQETQYF. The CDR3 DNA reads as TGTGCCAGCAGCTTAGTGGGGCTCCAAGAGACCCAGTACTTC.

This CDR3 reads CASSERRQGGLFF. The CDR3 nucleotides read TGTGCCAGCAGTGAACGAAGACAGGGGGGACTGTTTTTT. The rearrangement uses TRBV25-1 and TRBJ2-2; 9 nucleotides align to TRBD1. Germline V gene sequence: CDR1 MGHDK, CDR2 SYGVNS. The CDR3 is 13 residues long. The J segment lost 14 bases and the V segment lost 2 bases, leaving 6 bases of the junction unmatched.

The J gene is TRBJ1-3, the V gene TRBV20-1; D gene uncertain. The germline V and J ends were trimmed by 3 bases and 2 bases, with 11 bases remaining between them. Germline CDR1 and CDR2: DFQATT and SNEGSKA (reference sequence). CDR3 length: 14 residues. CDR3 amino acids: CSASGDQPGNTIYF. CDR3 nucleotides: TGCAGTGCTAGCGGAGATCAGCCTGGAAACACCATATATTTT.

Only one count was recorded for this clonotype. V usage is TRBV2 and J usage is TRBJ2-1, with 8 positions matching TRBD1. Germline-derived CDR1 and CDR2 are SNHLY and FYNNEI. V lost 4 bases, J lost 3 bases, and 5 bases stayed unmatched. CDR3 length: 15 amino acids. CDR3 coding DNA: TGTGCCAGCAGTGTGGTGGACAGGGACTACAATGAGCAGTTCTTC. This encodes CASSVVDRDYNEQFF.

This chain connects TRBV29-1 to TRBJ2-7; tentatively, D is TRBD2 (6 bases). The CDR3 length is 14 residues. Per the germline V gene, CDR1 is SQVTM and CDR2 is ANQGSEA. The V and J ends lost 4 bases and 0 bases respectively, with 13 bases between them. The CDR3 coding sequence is TGCAGCGTTGTCAGGGACTTAAGCTCCTACGAGCAGTACTTC. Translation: CSVVRDLSSYEQYF.

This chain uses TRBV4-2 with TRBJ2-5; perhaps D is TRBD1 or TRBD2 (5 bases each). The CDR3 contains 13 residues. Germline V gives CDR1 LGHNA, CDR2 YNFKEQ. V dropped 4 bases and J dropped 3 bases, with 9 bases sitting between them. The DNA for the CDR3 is TGTGCCAGCAGCCGGCTGGGGGAAGAGACCCAGTACTTC. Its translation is CASSRLGEETQYF.

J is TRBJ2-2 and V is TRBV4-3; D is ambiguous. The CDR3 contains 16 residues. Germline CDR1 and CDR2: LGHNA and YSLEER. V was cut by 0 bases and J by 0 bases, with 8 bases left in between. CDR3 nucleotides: TGCGCCAGCAGCCAAGAGGCAGGCGCGAACACCGGGGAGCTGTTTTTT. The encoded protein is CASSQEAGANTGELFF.

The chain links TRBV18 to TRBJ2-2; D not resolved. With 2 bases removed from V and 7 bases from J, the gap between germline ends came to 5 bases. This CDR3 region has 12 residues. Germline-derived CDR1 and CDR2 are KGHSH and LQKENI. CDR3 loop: CASSPGDGELFF. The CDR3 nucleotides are TGTGCCAGCTCACCAGGGGACGGGGAGCTGTTTTTT.

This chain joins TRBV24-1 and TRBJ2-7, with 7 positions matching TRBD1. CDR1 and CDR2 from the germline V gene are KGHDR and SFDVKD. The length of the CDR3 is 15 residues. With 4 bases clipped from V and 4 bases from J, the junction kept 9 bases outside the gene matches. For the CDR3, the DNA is TGTGCCACCAGTGACGAGACAGGGAGAAAATACGAGCAGTACTTC. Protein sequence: CATSDETGRKYEQYF.

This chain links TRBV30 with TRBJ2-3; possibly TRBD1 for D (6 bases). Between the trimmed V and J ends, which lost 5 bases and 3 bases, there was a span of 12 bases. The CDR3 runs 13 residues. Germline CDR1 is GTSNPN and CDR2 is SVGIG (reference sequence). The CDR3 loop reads CAWGPRGTDTQYF. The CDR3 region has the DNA TGTGCCTGGGGACCCAGGGGTACAGATACGCAGTATTTT.

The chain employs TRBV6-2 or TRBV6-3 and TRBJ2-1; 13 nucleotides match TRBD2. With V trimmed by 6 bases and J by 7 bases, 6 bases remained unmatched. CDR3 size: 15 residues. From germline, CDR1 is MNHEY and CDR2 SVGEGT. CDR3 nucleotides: TGTGCCAGCAGGCGTACTAGCGGGGGGGCAAATGAGCAGTTCTTC. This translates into CASRRTSGGANEQFF.

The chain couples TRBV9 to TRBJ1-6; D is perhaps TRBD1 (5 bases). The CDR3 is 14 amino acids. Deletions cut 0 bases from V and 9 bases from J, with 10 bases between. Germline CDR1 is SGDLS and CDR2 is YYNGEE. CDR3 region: CASSVEDTSSPLHF. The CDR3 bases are TGTGCCAGCAGCGTAGAGGACACGAGTTCACCCCTCCACTTT.